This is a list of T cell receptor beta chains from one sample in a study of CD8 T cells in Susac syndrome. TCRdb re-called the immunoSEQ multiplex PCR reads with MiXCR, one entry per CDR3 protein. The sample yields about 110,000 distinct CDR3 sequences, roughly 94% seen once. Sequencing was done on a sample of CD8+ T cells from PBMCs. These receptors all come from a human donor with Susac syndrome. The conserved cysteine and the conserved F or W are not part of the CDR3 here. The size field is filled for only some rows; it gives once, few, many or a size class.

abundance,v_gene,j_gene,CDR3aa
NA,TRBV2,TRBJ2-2,ASSGSGIMPGELF
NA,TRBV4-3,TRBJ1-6,ASSHGQGGNSPLH
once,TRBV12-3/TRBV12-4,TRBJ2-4,ASSLESAPRIIQY
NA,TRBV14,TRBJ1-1,ASSYPGHLNTEAF
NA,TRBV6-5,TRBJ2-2,ASSYVSGDTGELF
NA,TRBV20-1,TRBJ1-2,SAREGYRYT
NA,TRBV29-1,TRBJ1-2,SVEDRSGNGYT
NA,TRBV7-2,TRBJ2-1,ASSSTLAAYNEQF
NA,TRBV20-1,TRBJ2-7,SARDPDSYEQY
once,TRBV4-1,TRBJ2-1,ASSQNNEQF
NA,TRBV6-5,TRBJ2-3,ASRTRGGIGDTQY
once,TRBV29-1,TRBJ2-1,SALPLLSSGNEQF
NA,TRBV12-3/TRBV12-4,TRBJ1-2,ASSETGTLDYT
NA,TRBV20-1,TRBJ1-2,SARQGGAYGYT
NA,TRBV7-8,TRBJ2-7,ASSLGGYRFSYEQY